This TCR beta chain emerged from a study of cytomegalovirus exposure and HLA in healthy donors. TCRdb's table, derived via immunoSEQ multiplex PCR, lists solely in-frame clones and lacks some. The top ten clones hold 1% to 1.5% of a sample with about 130,000 clones, nearly 90% of them seen once. The V and J ends lost 6 bases and 4 bases respectively, with 15 bases between them. The germline V gene encodes CDR1 MGHDK and CDR2 SYGVNS. The CDR3 is 14 residues long. The sample holds a few counts of this clone. The chain carries TRBV25-1 and TRBJ1-2; tentatively, D is TRBD1 (6 bases). Sequenced: PBMCs. This TCR derives from a woman between 18 and 29 years old in good health and CMV-seronegative. CDR3 sequence: CASRAGEGSYGYTF. As DNA, the CDR3 is TGTGCCAGCAGAGCAGGGGAGGGAAGCTATGGCTACACCTTC.